These 20 T cell receptor beta chains were sequenced from one sample in a study of blood T cell repertoires in COVID-19. Data came from immunoSEQ multiplex PCR; TCRdb stores just in-frame clones and leaves some out. The repertoire holds about 140,000 clones, about 90% seen once, with 1.5% to 1.7% in the top ten. The sequencing sample was made of peripheral blood. The receptor set was obtained from an older woman with acute or convalescent COVID-19.

The count of this clone is one. The rearrangement uses TRBV6-6 and TRBJ2-3; the D gene is possibly TRBD1 (5 bases). The CDR3 is 14 amino acids. CDR1 and CDR2 from the germline V gene are MNHNY and SVGAGI (reference sequence). Trimming pared 6 bases from V and 1 base from J, leaving 11 bases between. CDR3 bases: TGTGCCAGCAGCCCGATACAGGGCACAGATACGCAGTATTTT. The encoded protein is CASSPIQGTDTQYF.

The chain uses TRBV27 and TRBJ2-5; weak D call: TRBD1 (5 bases). CDR3 size: 14 residues. V shed 2 bases and J shed 7 bases, with 14 bases lying between them. The germline gives CDR1 MNHEY, CDR2 SMNVEV (reference sequence). The CDR3 loop reads CASSLDGALATQYF. CDR3 in DNA: TGTGCCAGCAGTTTAGATGGGGCCCTGGCGACCCAGTACTTC.

Only one count was recorded for this clone. The V and J genes are TRBV27 and TRBJ1-6; D gene ambiguous. V was cut by 8 bases and J by 6 bases, with 14 bases left in between. Germline CDR1 reads MNHEY; CDR2 reads SMNVEV (reference sequence). The CDR3 spans 14 residues. The CDR3 sequence is CASRRPGPNSPLHF. CDR3 nucleotides: TGTGCCAGCCGCCGGCCAGGTCCTAATTCACCCCTCCACTTT.

J is TRBJ2-1 and V is TRBV5-4, with D possibly being TRBD2 (6 bases). The germline V gene has CDR1 SGHNT and CDR2 YYREEE (reference sequence). This CDR3 spans 16 amino acids. V was shortened by 0 bases and J by 5 bases, with 15 bases between the two germline ends. CDR3 in amino acids: CASSLVGTGGDNEQFF. The CDR3 DNA reads TGTGCCAGCAGCTTGGTCGGGACTGGCGGGGACAATGAGCAGTTCTTC.

V and J are TRBV2 and TRBJ1-1, with TRBD1 identical over 8 bases. Per germline, CDR1 SNHLY and CDR2 FYNNEI. This CDR3 is 15 amino acids long. The V and J ends lost 7 bases and 1 base, in that order; junction bases with no gene match: 8. DNA of the CDR3: TGTGCCAGCAATCCAGGGGGCAGATGGAACACTGAAGCTTTCTTT. The encoded protein is CASNPGGRWNTEAFF.

This clone was observed a single time. V is TRBV6-5 and J is TRBJ2-7; 9 bases line up with TRBD1. The CDR3 runs to 13 residues. Germline trimming cut 10 bases from V and 2 bases from J; bases unmatched to any gene: 6. Germline lookup yields CDR1 MNHEY and CDR2 SVGAGI. Here the CDR3 reads CATNRGPAYEQYF. The CDR3, as DNA: TGTGCCACAAACAGGGGGCCCGCCTACGAGCAGTACTTC.

The V gene is TRBV7-2, the J gene TRBJ2-5; the match to TRBD2 covers 7 bases. The CDR3 sequence is 13 residues long. Germline V CDR1 and CDR2: SGHTA, FQGNSA. Trimming cost V 2 bases and J 4 bases; bases outside gene matches: 1. DNA of the CDR3: TGTGCCAGCAGCTTATGGGAGGGAGAGACCCAGTACTTC. Translating it yields CASSLWEGETQYF. The full variable domain, completed using reference TRBV7-2 and TRBJ2-5, is GAGVSQSPSNKVTEKGKDVELRCDPISGHTALYWYRQSLGQGLEFLIYFQGNSAPDKSGLPSDRFSAERTGGSVSTLTIQRTQQEDSAVYLCASSLWEGETQYFGPGTRLLVL.

This clone was observed a handful of times. This rearrangement joins TRBV29-1 to TRBJ1-2; D gene ambiguous. Between the trimmed V and J ends, which lost 3 bases and 4 bases, there was a span of 15 bases. The CDR3 runs 14 residues. In germline, CDR1 is SQVTM, CDR2 ANQGSEA. Written as DNA, the CDR3 is TGCAGCGTTGATAGCGACCGGGTCTCCTATGGCTACACCTTC. Protein: CSVDSDRVSYGYTF.

This CDR3 reads CATSLTESTDTQYF. As DNA, the CDR3 is TGTGCCACCAGTCTAACTGAGAGCACAGATACGCAGTATTTT. The rearrangement uses TRBV24-1 and TRBJ2-3, with no clear D. Germline values: CDR1 KGHDR, CDR2 SFDVKD. This CDR3 contains 14 residues. Trimming shortened V by 6 bases and J by 0 bases, and 9 bases separated the two germline ends.

This chain links TRBV18 with TRBJ1-3; maybe TRBD1 (5 bases). Trimming removed 3 bases at V and 0 bases at J, with 12 bases between. Per germline, CDR1 KGHSH and CDR2 LQKENI. The CDR3 is 16 residues long. This CDR3 reads CASSPYDSSSGNTIYF. The CDR3 DNA sequence: TGTGCCAGCTCACCTTATGACAGTAGCTCTGGAAACACCATATATTTT.

V gene TRBV11-2 combines with J gene TRBJ1-5; no reliable D call. There are 15 residues in the CDR3. Trimming shortened V by 3 bases and J by 0 bases, and 9 bases separated the two germline ends. Germline V gene sequence: CDR1 SGHAT, CDR2 FQNNGV. Here the CDR3 DNA reads TGTGCCAGCAGCTTCTCTGCAGATAGCAATCAGCCCCAGCATTTT. This encodes CASSFSADSNQPQHF.

The V gene is TRBV30, the J gene TRBJ2-3; weak D call: TRBD2 (6 bases). Germline V gives CDR1 GTSNPN, CDR2 SVGIG (reference sequence). This CDR3 spans 13 amino acids. V gave up 1 base and J gave up 5 bases, with 10 bases separating them. The CDR3 sequence is CAWSGRVGDTQYF. CDR3 coding DNA: TGTGCCTGGAGTGGGAGGGTGGGAGATACGCAGTATTTT.

V is TRBV27 and J is TRBJ2-1, with 7 bases aligning to TRBD2. Germline lookup yields CDR1 MNHEY and CDR2 SMNVEV (reference sequence). The V gene end was trimmed by 3 bases and the J gene end by 4 bases; junction bases not matched to a gene: 3. The CDR3 runs to 14 residues. In DNA form, the CDR3 reads TGTGCCAGCAGTTTGTGGGGGGGGTACAATGAGCAGTTCTTC. This gives the protein CASSLWGGYNEQFF.

This rearrangement joins TRBV2 to TRBJ2-5, with TRBD2 matching over 13 bases. Germline trimming cut 9 bases from V and 4 bases from J; bases unmatched to any gene: 8. This CDR3 spans 15 amino acids. Germline CDR1 is SNHLY and CDR2 is FYNNEI. This chain's CDR3 is CARGGTSGAVETQYF. The CDR3 DNA reads as TGTGCCAGAGGGGGGACTAGCGGGGCAGTAGAGACCCAGTACTTC.

The J gene is TRBJ2-3, the V gene TRBV5-1, with 7 bases that match TRBD2. The CDR3 is made up of 15 amino acids. V dropped 1 base and J dropped 5; count of bases not matched to a gene: 7. The germline CDR1 and CDR2 sequences are SGHRS and YFSETQ. The CDR3 bases are TGCGCCAGCAGCTTGACTGGGGGGGTTGGAGATACGCAGTATTTT. It is translated as CASSLTGGVGDTQYF.

V gene TRBV6-1 combines with J gene TRBJ1-4; D is uncertain. Germline lookup yields CDR1 MNHNS and CDR2 SASEGT. The CDR3 consists of 14 residues. Trimming left V 1 base short and J 12 bases short, with 15 bases between. CDR3 protein: CASSEGWLGGELFF. DNA of the CDR3: TGTGCCAGCAGTGAAGGTTGGTTAGGCGGGGAACTGTTTTTT.

The gene calls are TRBV6-2 or TRBV6-3 and TRBJ1-2; D is perhaps TRBD1 (6 bases). Germline V gene lookup returns CDR1 MNHEY and CDR2 SVGEGT. The CDR3 covers 16 residues. The V end was cut by 2 bases, the J end by 4 bases, with 17 bases between. CDR3 region: CASSYSAILGAYGYTF. Here the CDR3 DNA reads TGTGCCAGCAGTTACAGTGCTATTTTGGGGGCCTATGGCTACACCTTC.

The rearrangement uses TRBV19 and TRBJ1-2; 8 bases match TRBD1. This CDR3 has 14 amino acids. V lost 7 bases to trimming and J lost 4 bases; unmatched junction nucleotides: 8. Per germline, CDR1 LNHDA and CDR2 SQIVND (reference sequence). CDR3 protein: CASTRTGTFYGYTF. The CDR3 nucleotides read TGTGCCAGTACCCGGACAGGGACTTTCTATGGCTACACCTTC.

The genes are TRBV7-2 and TRBJ2-1; TRBD2 is a possible D gene (5 bases). The germline V gene encodes CDR1 SGHTA and CDR2 FQGNSA. The CDR3 spans 13 residues. Trimming pared 3 bases from V and 6 bases from J, leaving 9 bases between. DNA for the CDR3: TGTGCCAGCAGCTTGTCCGGGGTCAATGAGCAGTTCTTC. It is translated as CASSLSGVNEQFF.

The gene calls are TRBV19 and TRBJ1-5; D remains unclear. The CDR3 is 13 residues long. Germline loops: CDR1 LNHDA, CDR2 SQIVND (reference sequence). V gave up 5 bases and J gave up 7 bases, with 12 bases separating them. As DNA, the CDR3 is TGTGCCAGTAGTTTTAGCACCGTCCAGCCCCAGCATTTT. Translating it yields CASSFSTVQPQHF.